This TCR beta chain comes out of a study of shared clonotypes between healthy human individuals. CDR1 and CDR2 (germline): SGHNT, YYREEE (reference sequence). With 2 bases removed from V and 8 bases from J, the gap between germline ends came to 11 bases. This CDR3 is built from 13 residues. Libraries were prepared by immunoSEQ multiplex PCR; TCRdb keeps only in-frame clonotypes and omits some of them. In the table there are about 2 million clones, approximately 94% of which are singletons. Naive CD8 cells lacked CD45RO, underwent positive selection for CCR7 and left out terminally differentiated effector memory CD45RA+ cells.

The specimen sequenced was naive CD8+ T cells sorted from blood. This TCR came from a man aged 18-30 years in good health. The gene calls are TRBV5-4 and TRBJ2-1; maybe TRBD2 (5 bases). This CDR3 is CASSLSAEDEQFF. CDR3 sequence (DNA): TGTGCCAGCAGCTTATCAGCGGAGGATGAGCAGTTCTTC. Complete variable domain (other parts from reference TRBV5-4 and TRBJ2-1): ETGVTQSPTHLIKTRGQQVTLRCSSQSGHNTVSWYQQALGQGPQFIFQYYREEENGRGNFPPRFSGLQFPNYSSELNVNALELDDSALYLCASSLSAEDEQFFGPGTRLTVL.